This TCR beta chain was retrieved from a study of OX40 agonist ivuxolimab in advanced cancers. Study-level information: The treatment was a fully human IgG2 OX40 agonist, ivuxolimab. Cohort: more than 75% men, mean age about 62, aged about 23 to 80. Intravenous ivuxolimab at 0.01 to 10 mg/kg was given to patients every 2 weeks.

The CDR3 totals 15 residues. The J segment lost 0 bases and the V segment lost 4 bases, leaving 6 bases of the junction unmatched. Germline loops: CDR1 SGHNT, CDR2 YYREEE (reference sequence). This clone has a single count. The method was immunoSEQ multiplex PCR; TCRdb's version includes in-frame clones alone and lacks a portion of them. Of about 60,000 clones in the sample, roughly 89% are singletons; the top ten hold under 3.5%. The receptor was derived from an adult with an advanced solid tumor such as melanoma, head and neck, liver or kidney cancer. This chain joins TRBV5-4 and TRBJ2-5; 7 bases agree with TRBD1. The source was CD4+ or CD8+ T cells sorted from blood, collected in a trial of the OX40 agonist ivuxolimab. In nucleotides, the CDR3 is TGTGCCAGCAGCCTCTTGGACAGGTACCAAGAGACCCAGTACTTC. Residues: CASSLLDRYQETQYF.